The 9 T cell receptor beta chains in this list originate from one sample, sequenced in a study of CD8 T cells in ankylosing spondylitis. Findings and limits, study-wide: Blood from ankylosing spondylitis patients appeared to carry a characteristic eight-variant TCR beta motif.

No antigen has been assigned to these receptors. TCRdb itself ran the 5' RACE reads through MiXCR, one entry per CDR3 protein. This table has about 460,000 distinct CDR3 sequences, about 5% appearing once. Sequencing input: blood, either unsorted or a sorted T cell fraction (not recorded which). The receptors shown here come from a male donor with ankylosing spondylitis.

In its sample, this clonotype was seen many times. CDR3 DNA sequence: TGTGCCAGCAGTTCCGACACTCGGCAGTTTGAGCAGTTCTTC. It encodes CASSSDTRQFEQFF. This chain joins TRBV6-5 and TRBJ2-1; D gene uncertain. The germline V gene encodes CDR1 MNHEY and CDR2 SVGAGI. This CDR3 has 14 residues. Trimming removed 4 bases from V and 9 bases from J, with 16 bases in between.

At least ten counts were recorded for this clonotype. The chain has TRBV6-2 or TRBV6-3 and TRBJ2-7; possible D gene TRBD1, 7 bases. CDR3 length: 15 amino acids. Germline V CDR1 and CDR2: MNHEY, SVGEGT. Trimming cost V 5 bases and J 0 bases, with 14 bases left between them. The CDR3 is CASSRGLALSYEQYF. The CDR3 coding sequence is TGTGCCAGCAGTAGGGGGCTAGCGCTCTCCTACGAGCAGTACTTC.

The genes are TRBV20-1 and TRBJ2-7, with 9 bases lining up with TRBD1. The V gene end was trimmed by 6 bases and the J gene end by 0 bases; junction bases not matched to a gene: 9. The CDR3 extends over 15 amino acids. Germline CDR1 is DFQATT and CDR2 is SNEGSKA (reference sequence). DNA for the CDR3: TGCAGTGCCACTGGGACAGGGATCATCTCCTACGAGCAGTACTTC. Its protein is CSATGTGIISYEQYF.

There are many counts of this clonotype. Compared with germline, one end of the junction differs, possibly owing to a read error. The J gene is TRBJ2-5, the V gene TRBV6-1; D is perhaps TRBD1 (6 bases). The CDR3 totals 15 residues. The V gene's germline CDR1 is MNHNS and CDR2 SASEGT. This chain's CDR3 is CASSEGTVIQGTQYF. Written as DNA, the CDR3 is TGTGCCAGCAGTGAAGGGACAGTGATTCAAGGGACCCAGTACTTC.

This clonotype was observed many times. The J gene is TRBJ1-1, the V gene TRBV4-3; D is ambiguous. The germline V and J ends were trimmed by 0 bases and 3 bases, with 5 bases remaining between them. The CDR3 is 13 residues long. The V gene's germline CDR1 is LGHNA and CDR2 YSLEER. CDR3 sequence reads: CASSQDGYTEAFF. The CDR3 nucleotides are TGCGCCAGCAGCCAAGATGGATACACTGAAGCTTTCTTT.

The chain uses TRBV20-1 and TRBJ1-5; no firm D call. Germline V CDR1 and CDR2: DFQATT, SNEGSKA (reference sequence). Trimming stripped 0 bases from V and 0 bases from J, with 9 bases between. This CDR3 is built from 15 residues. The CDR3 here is CSARDLTGSNQPQHF. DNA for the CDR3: TGCAGTGCTAGAGATCTGACTGGTAGCAATCAGCCCCAGCATTTT.

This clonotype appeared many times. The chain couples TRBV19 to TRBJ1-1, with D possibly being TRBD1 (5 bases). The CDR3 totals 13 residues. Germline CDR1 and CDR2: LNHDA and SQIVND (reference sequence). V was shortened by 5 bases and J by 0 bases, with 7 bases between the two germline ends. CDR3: CASSRQLNTEAFF. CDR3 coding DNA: TGTGCCAGTAGTCGACAGTTGAACACTGAAGCTTTCTTT.

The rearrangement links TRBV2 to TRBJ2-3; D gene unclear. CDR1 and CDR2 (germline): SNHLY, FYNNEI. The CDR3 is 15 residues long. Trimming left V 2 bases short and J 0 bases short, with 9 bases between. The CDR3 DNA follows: TGTGCCAGCAGTGAAATATCCGGGAGCACAGATACGCAGTATTTT. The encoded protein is CASSEISGSTDTQYF.

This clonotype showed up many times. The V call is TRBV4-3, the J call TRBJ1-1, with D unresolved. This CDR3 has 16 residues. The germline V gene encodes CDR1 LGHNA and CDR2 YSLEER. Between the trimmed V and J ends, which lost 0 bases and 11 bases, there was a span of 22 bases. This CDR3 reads CASSQDFMTPQVRAFF. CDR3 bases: TGCGCCAGCAGCCAAGATTTTATGACCCCTCAGGTCCGGGCTTTCTTT.